This T cell receptor (beta chain) was identified in a study of blood T cell repertoires in COVID-19. The germline V gene has CDR1 MNHEY and CDR2 SVGAGI. Trimming removed 6 bases at V and 0 bases at J, with 11 bases between. This CDR3 region has 14 residues. Only in-frame clones appear in the TCRdb table, and some are missing; sequencing was by immunoSEQ multiplex PCR. The sample records about 280,000 clones, 65% to 90% being singletons. The chain carries TRBV6-5 and TRBJ1-1, with D tentatively TRBD1 (6 bases). Sequenced: peripheral blood. This TCR was sampled from a man aged 50-59 years with active or convalescent COVID-19. CDR3 sequence reads: CASRSGQLNTEAFF. The CDR3 nucleotides are TGTGCCAGCAGGTCCGGACAGCTGAACACTGAAGCTTTCTTT.